The present T cell receptor (delta chain) was sequenced within a study of Vδ1+ human thymocytes. The study, taken as a whole, reports: About 20% of thymic delta-chain sequences were Vdelta2, with few Vdelta3, unlike blood Vdelta1+ controls. Highly polyclonal TRG and TRD repertoires with Gaussian CDR3 length distributions appeared in thymus. The authors advised highly purified populations and single-cell validation.

J was trimmed by 0 bases and V by 3 bases; bases with no gene match: 23. Germline V gene data show CDR1 as TSWWSYY and CDR2 as QGS. The CDR3 runs to 22 residues. Extracted RNA was reverse transcribed into cDNA. Multiplex PCR used pooled V-gene forward primers and a constant-region reverse primer to amplify CDR3s. TCRdb reprocessed the multiplex PCR reads using CATT. The sample records about 73,000 delta-chain clones, around 35% being singletons. Details on this clone: The antigen remains undetermined.

After alphabeta T cell depletion, CD3+ Vdelta1+ Vdelta2- thymocytes were sorted. The sequenced material came from Vdelta1+ gamma-delta thymocytes from the thymus. The subset was: FACS-sorted CD3+ TCRalphabeta- TCRVdelta1+ TCRVdelta2- thymocytes. This clonotype originated in a boy under two years old who had congenital heart surgery. The gene calls are TRDV1 and TRDJ1, with TRDD3 identical over 9 bases. The CDR3 coding sequence is TGTGCTCTTGGGGAGCCCCCTTCCCACCATACTGGGGGACCACTGTACACCGATAAACTCATCTTT. Amino acids: CALGEPPSHHTGGPLYTDKLIF.